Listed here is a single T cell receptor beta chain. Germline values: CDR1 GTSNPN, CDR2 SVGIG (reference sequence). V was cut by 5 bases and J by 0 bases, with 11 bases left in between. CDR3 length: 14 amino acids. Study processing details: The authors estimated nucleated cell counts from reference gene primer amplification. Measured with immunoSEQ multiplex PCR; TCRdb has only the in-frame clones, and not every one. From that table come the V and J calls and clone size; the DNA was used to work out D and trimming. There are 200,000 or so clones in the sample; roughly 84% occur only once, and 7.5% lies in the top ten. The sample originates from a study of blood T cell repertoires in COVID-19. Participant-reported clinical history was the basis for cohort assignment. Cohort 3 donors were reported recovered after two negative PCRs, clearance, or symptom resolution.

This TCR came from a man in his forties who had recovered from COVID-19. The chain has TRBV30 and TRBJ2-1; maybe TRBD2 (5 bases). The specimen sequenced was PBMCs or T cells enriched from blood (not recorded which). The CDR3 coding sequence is TGTGCCTGGGAGGACTCGAGCTCCTACAATGAGCAGTTCTTC. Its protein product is CAWEDSSSYNEQFF.